This T cell receptor beta chain was documented in a study of Ad26.COV2.S vaccination and SARS-CoV-2 variants. As for the study in general: Administration of Ad26.COV2.S was intramuscular, either once or twice 56 days apart. Study-level results: Breadth measured for non-spike TCRs was similar across vaccine and placebo recipients.

V was cut by 7 bases and J by 0 bases, with 19 bases left in between. In germline, CDR1 is SEHNR, CDR2 FQNEAQ (reference sequence). This CDR3 is built from 16 residues. A remark on this clone: Its target is not known.

TCRdb's copy holds only in-frame clones and misses some; the assay was immunoSEQ multiplex PCR. The sample lists around 400,000 clones; 75% to 95% were seen once. The treatment was: roughly 20 received Ad26.COV2.S at low or high dose, single or two shots; about five received placebo; per-sample allocation not given. Day 63 following the first vaccine or placebo injection was when the samples were taken. This adult donor, from Boston, was 18-55 years old. An Ad26 vector that expressed Wuhan-strain SARS-CoV-2 spike constituted the vaccine. The receptor's source is a person between 18 and 65 years old who received the Ad26.COV2.S COVID-19 vaccine or a placebo. The chain links TRBV7-9 to TRBJ2-7, with D perhaps being TRBD1 or TRBD2 (6 bases each). The source was peripheral blood, collected in a trial of Ad26.COV2.S vaccine versus placebo. CDR3 bases: TGTGCCAGCACCAAGGGGGTCCGGGGGCCCTCCTACGAGCAGTACTTC. It is translated as CASTKGVRGPSYEQYF.